The rows below give T cell receptor beta chains drawn from one sample of a study of blood T cell repertoires in COVID-19. Using immunoSEQ multiplex PCR, the repertoire was profiled, and TCRdb retains in-frame clones only, with some absent. The sample consists of just over 300,000 clones, about 87% of them appearing once. The sequenced material came from PBMCs or T cells enriched from blood (not recorded which). Receptor source: a woman younger than 35 who had recovered from COVID-19. Each CDR3 is given without its conserved first and last residue. Each record gives: clone size, V gene, CDR3 protein. The size of a clone is reported for some rows only, either as once, few or many, or as a class for expanded clones.

>-|TRBV21-1
ASNRGTVNTEAF
>-|TRBV7-2
ASSAKSENTEAF
>-|TRBV7-2
ASSLVASAGNTIY
>-|TRBV19
ASRDGRASNEQY
>-|TRBV28
ASSLSPNQETQY
>-|TRBV7-9
ASSPFVGYT
>once|TRBV5-5
ASSPWGNSNQPQH
>-|TRBV2
ASRPGQGNSPLH
>-|TRBV4-1
ASSHIAGALSYNEQF
>-|TRBV28
ASSFGQGRVGPQH
>-|TRBV27
ASSMTPNTEAF
>-|TRBV4-3
ASSQGSGGALDTQY
>once|TRBV24-1
ATSDSGTTYEQY
>-|TRBV5-4
ASSHARETQETQY
>-|TRBV11-3
ASSRRPGEAF
>-|TRBV19
ATAGQGGSPLH
>-|TRBV27
ASAVESGEGYT
>-|TRBV5-1
ASALGADYGYT
>-|TRBV6-2/TRBV6-3
ASSFGGVGNEQF
>-|TRBV10-1
ASRVDRTNEETQY
>-|TRBV28
ASSPPGLAVGPSSYEQY
>-|TRBV9
ASSVGGLAGGRQWNEQF
>once|TRBV7-2
ASSPSTGRDTQY
>-|TRBV11-2
ASSLWASGRAPHNEQF